Listed here are 7 T cell receptor beta chains from one sample, sequenced in a study of tumor-infiltrating lymphocytes in primary liver carcinoma. The source material, roughly 20-31 mg of unsorted bulk tissue, was used to co-extract RNA and DNA. Reverse transcription of about 500 ng total RNA with a constant-region primer produced TCR beta cDNA. Three-round nested multiplex PCR performed with slightly modified ARM-PCR produced the TCR beta libraries. In the first two PCR rounds, TRBV1-TRBV30 forward primers were paired with a C-beta reverse primer, and each round lasted about 10 cycles. MiXCR was run by TCRdb on the multiplex PCR reads, yielding one entry per CDR3 protein. Altogether 40,000 to 55,000 distinct CDR3 sequences are present, over 65% being singletons, with the ten largest covering roughly a quarter. Material for sequencing was liver tumor tissue from sampling region 5. The subset was: tumor region T5, tumor centre. These receptors were collected from a man aged 40-50 years with primary liver carcinoma and hepatitis B virus infection.

The genes are TRBV11-2 and TRBJ2-5, with D perhaps given as TRBD1 or TRBD2 (5 bases each). The germline CDR1 and CDR2 sequences are SGHAT and FQNNGV. Trimming took off 8 bases at V and 5 bases at J, with 27 bases between the two ends. The CDR3 runs to 17 residues. In DNA form, the CDR3 reads TGTGCCAGCGGCCCTAGCTCAATCCAGGGTACTAGGGAGACCCAGTACTTC. Its translation is CASGPSSIQGTRETQYF.

The rearrangement joins TRBV14 to TRBJ2-1; D may be TRBD2 (6 bases). V lost 6 bases, J lost 5 bases, and 20 bases lay in between. The CDR3 extends over 16 amino acids. In germline, CDR1 is SGHDN, CDR2 FVKESK. CDR3 DNA sequence: TGTGCCAGCAGAGCCATAGCGGCATGGGTAAACAATGAGCAGTTCTTC. Translation gives CASRAIAAWVNNEQFF.

Remarks on this clonotype: A read error may produce the germline difference seen at one junction end. The chain couples TRBV28 to TRBJ2-6; 7 positions match TRBD1. The CDR3 sequence is 17 residues long. Germline V gives CDR1 MDHEN, CDR2 SYDVKM. The DNA for the CDR3 is TGTACCAGCAGCCAAGCCCGGGACAGCTATGGGGCCAACGTCCTGACTTTC. Translation: CTSSQARDSYGANVLTF.

V and J are TRBV12-3 or TRBV12-4 and TRBJ2-7, with 7 bases matching TRBD2. With 3 bases clipped from V and 1 base from J, the junction kept 3 bases outside the gene matches. This CDR3 is 14 amino acids long. CDR3 bases: TGTGCCAGCAGTTTGCAGGGAGGGTCCTACGAGCAGTACTTC. It encodes CASSLQGGSYEQYF.

The rearrangement joins TRBV12-3 or TRBV12-4 to TRBJ2-5; D is undetermined. There are 14 residues in the CDR3. The CDR3: CASCSERSGETQYF. The DNA for the CDR3 is TGTGCTAGCTGTTCAGAGCGTTCCGGGGAGACCCAGTACTTC.

This clonotype was recorded a few times. The junction shows a germline mismatch at one end, possibly a read error. The chain uses TRBV12-3 or TRBV12-4 and TRBJ2-5; D call uncertain. There are 14 residues in the CDR3. The CDR3 loop reads CANSLGTTSRTQHF. DNA of the CDR3: TGTGCCAACAGTTTAGGAACCACCTCTCGGACCCAGCACTTC.

As regards this clonotype: The junction and the germline gene differ at one end; a read error may be behind it. The rearrangement joins TRBV29-1 to TRBJ1-5; no definite D call. The CDR3 loop spans 13 amino acids. The germline gives CDR1 SQVTM, CDR2 ANQGSEA. In DNA, the CDR3 is TGCAGCGTTGTCTGGCAGAACAATCAGCACCAGCGTTTT. This gives the protein CSVVWQNNQHQRF. The full variable domain, with the rest looked up from reference TRBV29-1 and TRBJ1-5, is SAVISQKPSRDICQRGTSLTIQCQVDSQVTMMFWYRQQPGQSLTLIATANQGSEATYESGFVIDKFPISRPNLTFSTLTVSNMSPEDSSIYLCSVVWQNNQHQRFGDGTRLSIL.